This T cell receptor (beta chain) originates from a study of CXCR3-negative and CXCR3-positive naive CD8 T cells. Study conclusions and caveats: For CXCR3-positive naive cells, TRB CDR3s were more hydrophobic than those of CXCR3-negative naive cells. Naive subsets had comparable surface CD5, so TRB CDR3 properties gauged TCR strength. Diversity in memory CD8+ cells fell much lower than the comparably high levels seen in both naive subsets.

As concerns this clonotype: Its antigen is currently unknown.

Germline CDR1 is SQVTM and CDR2 is ANQGSEA. The length of the CDR3 is 14 residues. UMI labels and 5' RACE were used to prepare the TRB cDNA libraries. TCRdb reprocessed the 5' RACE reads and keeps a single row for each CDR3 protein, giving no DNA. The listing contains over 100,000 distinct CDR3 sequences. Per CD8+ T cell subset, triplicate sorts of 300,000 cells each were done. The receptor's source is a human donor in good health. Some clones in this sample may be carry-over from other donors' samples. The sample taken for sequencing was naive CXCR3- CD8+ T cells from blood. Subset specified: CD45RO-CCR7+CD27+CD95- naive CD8+ T cells lacking CXCR3 (TNR3-). The chain is built from TRBV29-1 and TRBJ2-7; TCRdb calls TRBD2, which cannot be checked without DNA. CDR3: CSVEELAGGYEQYF.